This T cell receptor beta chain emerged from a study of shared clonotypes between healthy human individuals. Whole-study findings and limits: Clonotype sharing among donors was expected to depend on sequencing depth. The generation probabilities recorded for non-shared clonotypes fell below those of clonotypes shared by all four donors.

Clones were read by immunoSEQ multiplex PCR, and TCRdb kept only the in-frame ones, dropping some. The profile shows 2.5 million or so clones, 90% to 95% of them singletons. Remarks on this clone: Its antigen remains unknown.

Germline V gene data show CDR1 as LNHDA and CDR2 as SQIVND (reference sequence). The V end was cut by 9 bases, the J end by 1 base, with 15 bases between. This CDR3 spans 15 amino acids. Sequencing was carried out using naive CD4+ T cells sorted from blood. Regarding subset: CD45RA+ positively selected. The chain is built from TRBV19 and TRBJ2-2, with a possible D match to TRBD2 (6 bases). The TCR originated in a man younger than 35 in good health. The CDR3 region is CASRRGAGNTGELFF. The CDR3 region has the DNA TGTGCCAGCAGGAGGGGAGCAGGGAACACCGGGGAGCTGTTTTTT. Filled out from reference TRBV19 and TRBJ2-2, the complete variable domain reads DGGITQSPKYLFRKEGQNVTLSCEQNLNHDAMYWYRQDPGQGLRLIYYSQIVNDFQKGDIAEGYSVSREKKESFPLTVTSAQKNPTAFYLCASRRGAGNTGELFFGEGSRLTVL.